These T cell receptor beta chains were read from a single sample in a study of immune evolution from preneoplasia to lung adenocarcinoma. Method: immunoSEQ multiplex PCR; TCRdb's copy keeps in-frame clones and lacks some. The sample holds several thousand clones, around 85% seen once. The sample comprised FFPE invasive lung adenocarcinoma tissue. All receptors derive from a person in their 60s with lung adenocarcinoma. CDR3s include the opening cysteine and the closing phenylalanine or tryptophan. A D gene is named only where the DNA matches it firmly. Clone size is given for some rows only: seen once, a few or many times, or a class if the clone is expanded.

j_gene | abundance | d_gene | v_gene | CDR3nt | CDR3aa
TRBJ2-3 | . | . | TRBV4-2 | TGTGCCAGCAGCCAGGCGCCAAACAGGGCCACAGATACGCAGTATTTT | CASSQAPNRATDTQYF
TRBJ1-4 | . | TRBD1 | TRBV28 | TGTGCCAGTTGGGACAGGCTTAATGAAAAACTGTTTTTT | CASWDRLNEKLFF
TRBJ2-1 | few | . | TRBV10-2 | TGCGCCAGCAGTGATTCCAGGGTCGGTGAGCAGTTCTTC | CASSDSRVGEQFF
TRBJ2-7 | . | TRBD2 | TRBV27 | TGTGCCAGCACCCTCGGCGGGGGCTCCTACGAGCAGTACTTC | CASTLGGGSYEQYF
TRBJ2-1 | once | TRBD1 | TRBV4-1 | TGCGCCAGCAGCCAAGATAGGGGGCTTGGGCAGTTCTTC | CASSQDRGLGQFF
TRBJ1-2 | . | TRBD1 | TRBV29-1 | TGCAGCGTTACCTTTTCCCGGGACAGGGCTTCGGCCTTC | CSVTFSRDRASAF
TRBJ2-7 | . | . | TRBV28 | TGTGCCAGCAGTTTACGTCCCAAGCCTTACGAGCAGTACTTC | CASSLRPKPYEQYF
TRBJ2-1 | . | . | TRBV18 | TGTGCCAGCTCCCGGTATACGGACAATGAGCAGTTCTTC | CASSRYTDNEQFF
TRBJ2-5 | . | . | TRBV5-1 | TGCGCCAGCAGCTTGCCAGGACAAGAGACCCAGTACTTC | CASSLPGQETQYF
TRBJ2-1 | . | . | TRBV6-1 | TGTGCCAGCACCTTAACAGTCTCACCTTACAATGAGCAGTTCTTC | CASTLTVSPYNEQFF
TRBJ1-1 | . | . | TRBV5-1 | TGCGCCAGCAGCTTGTTCGAGGGGGAAGCTTTCTTT | CASSLFEGEAFF
TRBJ2-1 | . | . | TRBV12-5 | TGTGCTAGTGGCCCCAGACCGGAGGGGCCCAGATCGTATGAGCAGTTCTTC | CASGPRPEGPRSYEQFF
TRBJ2-7 | . | . | TRBV30 | TGTGCCTATTACAGGGTTAGCTCCTACGAGCAGTACTTC | CAYYRVSSYEQYF
TRBJ2-1 | . | . | TRBV7-8 | TGTGCCAGCAGCTGGGACCTGGGGGCGGCCGGTGAGCAGTTCTTC | CASSWDLGAAGEQFF
TRBJ1-2 | once | . | TRBV19 | TGTGCCAGTAGTTCGCCAGTGGGTGGCTACACCTTC | CASSSPVGGYTF
TRBJ2-1 | . | TRBD2 | TRBV28 | TGTGCCAGCGCCCCGGGGCTAGCGGGACAGAATGAGCAGTTCTTC | CASAPGLAGQNEQFF
TRBJ2-3 | . | . | TRBV7-3 | TGTGCCAGCAGCTTATATTGGGCGCCTACTAGCACAGATACGCAGTATTTT | CASSLYWAPTSTDTQYF
TRBJ1-2 | . | . | TRBV9 | TGTGCCAGCAGCCCGGGGGGGTCTGGTGGCTACACCTTC | CASSPGGSGGYTF
TRBJ1-1 | . | . | TRBV15 | TGTGCCACCAGCATATCAACGGGCCCTGAAGCTTTCTTT | CATSISTGPEAFF
TRBJ2-7 | . | . | TRBV6-4 | TGTGCCAGTGCCCCCGGACGGACAACCTACGAGCAGTACTTC | CASAPGRTTYEQYF
TRBJ2-5 | . | . | TRBV30 | TGTGCCTGGAACGGCAGGGCCCAAGAGACCCAGTACTTC | CAWNGRAQETQYF
TRBJ1-2 | . | TRBD1 | TRBV6-6 | TGTGCCAGCCGGAGTCCGGGACAGGAATTTTATGGCTACACCTTC | CASRSPGQEFYGYTF
TRBJ1-4 | . | . | TRBV7-9 | TGTGCCAGCAGCCTGGGGACAACGGTCCTGTTTTTT | CASSLGTTVLFF
TRBJ2-3 | . | TRBD2 | TRBV15 | TGTGCCACCAGCAGAGGTAGACTAGCGGGAGTTGGTGATACGCAGTATTTT | CATSRGRLAGVGDTQYF
TRBJ1-2 | . | . | TRBV15 | TGTGCCACCAGCAGAGTAAAAGCTGCAGGGGACTATGGCTACACCTTC | CATSRVKAAGDYGYTF
TRBJ2-5 | once | . | TRBV5-1 | TGCGCCAGCAGCTGGGGGGGCGGCAGCGGCCAAGAGACCCAGTACTTC | CASSWGGGSGQETQYF
TRBJ1-5 | . | TRBD1 | TRBV28 | TGTGCCAGCAGTTTAGGGCAGGGGGATCAGCCCCAGCATTTT | CASSLGQGDQPQHF
TRBJ2-7 | . | . | TRBV19 | TGTGCCAGTAGTATAGGAGGCGGACTGAGCTCCTACGAGCAGTACTTC | CASSIGGGLSSYEQYF
TRBJ1-1 | once | . | TRBV5-1 | TGCGCCAGCAGCCTTACAGGTAACACTGAAGCTTTCTTT | CASSLTGNTEAFF
TRBJ1-3 | . | . | TRBV18 | TGTGCCAGCTCACCAGCCCAGGACACTGGAAACACCATATATTTT | CASSPAQDTGNTIYF
TRBJ1-1 | few | TRBD1 | TRBV28 | TGTGCCAGCAGCCGTGACAGGGTCACTGAAGCTTTCTTT | CASSRDRVTEAFF
TRBJ1-5 | . | . | TRBV5-1 | TGCGCCAGCAGCTTAAGTCCGGATCAGCCCCAGCATTTT | CASSLSPDQPQHF
TRBJ1-2 | . | TRBD1 | TRBV11-2 | TGTGCCAGCAGCTTACGGACAGGAAGCAACTATGGCTACACCTTC | CASSLRTGSNYGYTF
TRBJ1-5 | . | TRBD1 | TRBV4-1 | TGCGCCAGCAGCCCGGGACAGGGGACGAGGGATCAGCCCCAGCATTTT | CASSPGQGTRDQPQHF
TRBJ2-3 | . | . | TRBV11-2 | TGTGCCAGCAGCCTACTCACGGCAGGGGGCACAGATACGCAGTATTTT | CASSLLTAGGTDTQYF
TRBJ2-1 | . | TRBD2 | TRBV9 | TGTGCCAGCAGCGTAGGGGTAGCGGGAGTAAGGTACAATGAGCAGTTCTTC | CASSVGVAGVRYNEQFF
TRBJ2-7 | few | . | TRBV5-4 | TGTGCCAGCAGCCCCCCAACCGGGAACGAGCAGTACTTC | CASSPPTGNEQYF
TRBJ1-1 | . | TRBD1 | TRBV19 | TGTGCCAGTAGCCAAACAGGGGTTGCTGAAGCTTTCTTT | CASSQTGVAEAFF
TRBJ1-4 | . | TRBD1 | TRBV28 | TGTGCCAGCGCGAGACAGGGACAACATGAAAAACTGTTTTTT | CASARQGQHEKLFF
TRBJ1-1 | . | . | TRBV11-2 | TGTGCCAGCAGCCCTCAGGGGAGTAGGGCTGAAGCTTTCTTT | CASSPQGSRAEAFF
TRBJ2-1 | . | . | TRBV30 | TGTGCCTGCTCTACCACAAGACTTGCCGGGAATGAGCAGTTCTTC | CACSTTRLAGNEQFF
TRBJ2-1 | few | . | TRBV2 | TGTGCCAGCAGGATAGAGGGCAATGAGCAGTTCTTC | CASRIEGNEQFF
TRBJ2-7 | . | TRBD1 | TRBV27 | TGTGCCAGCCGACAGTTTCGGACAGGCGTCTACGAGCAGTACTTC | CASRQFRTGVYEQYF
TRBJ2-5 | . | . | TRBV5-1 | TGCGCCAGCAGTCGGCAATACCAAGAGACCCAGTACTTC | CASSRQYQETQYF
TRBJ2-2 | once | . | TRBV4-2 | TGTGCCAGCAGGGGACTCCAAAACACCGGGGAGCTGTTTTTT | CASRGLQNTGELFF
TRBJ2-5 | . | . | TRBV5-1 | TGCGCCAGCAGATCCGGGGCGGCCACACAAGAGACCCAGTACTTC | CASRSGAATQETQYF
TRBJ2-1 | . | TRBD2 | TRBV6-1 | TGTGCCAGCAGTGGAGGGACTAGCGGATACAATGAGCAGTTCTTC | CASSGGTSGYNEQFF
TRBJ2-5 | . | . | TRBV11-3 | TGTGCCAGCAGCCCCCTCCAAGAGACCCAGTACTTC | CASSPLQETQYF
TRBJ2-7 | . | TRBD1 | TRBV2 | TGTGCCAGCAGTTTTTCTGGACAGGGCTACGAGCAGTACTTC | CASSFSGQGYEQYF